These T cell receptor beta chains were read from a single sample in a study of blood T cell repertoires in COVID-19. Generated by immunoSEQ multiplex PCR, the TCRdb table keeps only in-frame clones and is missing some. The table lists 95,000 to 150,000 clones, 70% to 85% of them singletons. Sequencing was performed on peripheral blood. These receptors all stem from a woman between 65 and 79 years old with acute or convalescent COVID-19. CDR3s include the opening cysteine and the closing phenylalanine or tryptophan. Fields, in order: D gene, clone size, J gene, V gene, CDR3 DNA, CDR3 protein. A D gene is named only where the DNA matches it firmly. Expanded clones get a size class; other rows say once, few or many, or leave the size out.

TRBD1 - TRBJ1-2 TRBV2 TGTGCCAGCAGTAATCTCCTTGCAGGGGGAGGATATGGCTACACCTTC CASSNLLAGGGYGYTF
- few TRBJ1-1 TRBV19 TGTGCCAGTAGCCGTGAGTTGGTGAACACTGAAGCTTTCTTT CASSRELVNTEAFF
- - TRBJ1-2 TRBV5-1 TGCGCCAGCAGCTTTGAGGGAATGAACTATGGCTACACCTTC CASSFEGMNYGYTF
TRBD2 once TRBJ2-1 TRBV5-4 TGTGCCAGCAGCTTGACCGGGGGGGCCTGGAATGAGCAGTTCTTC CASSLTGGAWNEQFF
TRBD1 - TRBJ2-2 TRBV7-2 TGTGCCAGCAGCTCCCTCGGTGGGGACAGGGGAAGATTCACCGGGGAGCTGTTTTTT CASSSLGGDRGRFTGELFF
- few TRBJ1-1 TRBV11-3 TGTGCCAGCAGCCCGGGGGGCACCCTGAACACTGAAGCTTTCTTT CASSPGGTLNTEAFF
- - TRBJ1-3 TRBV18 TGTGCCAGCTCACCACCTGCTTTCAGCTCTGGAAACACCATATATTTT CASSPPAFSSGNTIYF
- - TRBJ1-2 TRBV6-2/TRBV6-3 TGTGCCAGCAGTTACCTACAGGGATACTATGGCTACACCTTC CASSYLQGYYGYTF
TRBD2 - TRBJ2-1 TRBV5-1 TGCGCCAGCAGCTTCCTCCCTCTAGCGGGGGGTGGTAATGAGCAGTTCTTC CASSFLPLAGGGNEQFF
TRBD1 once TRBJ2-1 TRBV24-1 TGTGCCACCAGTCGACAGGGATTATCCTACAATGAGCAGTTCTTC CATSRQGLSYNEQFF
TRBD1 - TRBJ2-5 TRBV24-1 TGTGCCACCAGTACACTTACAGGGGGCGAGGGGACCCAGTACTTC CATSTLTGGEGTQYF
- - TRBJ1-1 TRBV6-2/TRBV6-3 TGTGCCAGCAGTTACTCGTTACACCGGGGCACTGAAGCTTTCTTT CASSYSLHRGTEAFF
- - TRBJ2-3 TRBV30 TGTGCCTGGAGTGTAGGTTCAGGGGAATATACGCAGTATTTT CAWSVGSGEYTQYF
- few TRBJ2-7 TRBV27 TGTGCCAGCAGTAGAGGGGGACGGAACTACGAGCAGTACTTC CASSRGGRNYEQYF
TRBD2 - TRBJ2-1 TRBV10-3 TGTGCCATCAGTGAGAGCGGGGGGGCCCTCAATGAGCAGTTCTTC CAISESGGALNEQFF
TRBD1 - TRBJ1-3 TRBV7-2 TGTGCCAGCAGCTTAGCCCAGACAGGGGTTAAGAGTGGAAACACCATATATTTT CASSLAQTGVKSGNTIYF
- - TRBJ2-1 TRBV15 TGTGCCACCAGCAGAGATTCCATGACAGCTCTCTCCTACAATGAGCAGTTCTTC CATSRDSMTALSYNEQFF
TRBD1 once TRBJ2-7 TRBV10-3 TGTGCCACCCGGACAGGGTCGTACGAGCAGTACTTC CATRTGSYEQYF
- - TRBJ1-1 TRBV19 TGTGCCAGTAGGGAGGGGAACACTGAAGCTTTCTTT CASREGNTEAFF
- - TRBJ1-6 TRBV6-1 TGTGCCAGCAGTGGTCCCGGGGGGCCTGGTAATTCACCCCTCCACTTT CASSGPGGPGNSPLHF
- - TRBJ2-3 TRBV7-9 TGTGCCAGCACCCAACTATATAGCACAGATACGCAGTATTTT CASTQLYSTDTQYF
TRBD1 - TRBJ1-4 TRBV6-5 TGTGCCAGCGGAGGGGGCGGGAATGAAAAACTGTTTTTT CASGGGGNEKLFF
TRBD1 - TRBJ1-5 TRBV6-5 TGTGCCAGCGCCCAGGAGGGACAGATCAATCAGCCCCAGCATTTT CASAQEGQINQPQHF
TRBD1 - TRBJ2-1 TRBV27 TGTGCCAGCAGTTTGGATTGGACAGGGACCTCCTACAATGAGCAGTTCTTC CASSLDWTGTSYNEQFF
- - TRBJ1-1 TRBV10-1 TGCGCCAGCAGTAGGGGTTTAAGTCGGGACATCAGAATGAACACTGAAGCTTTCTTT CASSRGLSRDIRMNTEAFF
- once TRBJ2-2 TRBV7-7 TGTGCCAGCAGCTTAGCTTCAGGGACAAACACCGGGGAGCTGTTTTTT CASSLASGTNTGELFF
- - TRBJ2-3 TRBV5-1 TGCGCCAGCAGCCAAAGACAGGCCGAGGGTACGCAGTATTTT CASSQRQAEGTQYF
- once TRBJ1-5 TRBV20-1 TGCAGTGCTAGTCCAGGGGTAAATCAGCCCCAGCATTTT CSASPGVNQPQHF
TRBD1 - TRBJ1-1 TRBV4-1 TGCGCCAGCAGCCCTCAGGGGGCGCGGGACACTGAAGCTTTCTTT CASSPQGARDTEAFF
- once TRBJ1-2 TRBV6-1 TGTGCCAGCAGTGAAACAGGGAGTGACTATGGCTACACCTTC CASSETGSDYGYTF
TRBD1 - TRBJ1-2 TRBV9 TGTGCCAGCAGCCCGGGACAGGGTGGATATGGCTACACCTTC CASSPGQGGYGYTF
- - TRBJ1-1 TRBV10-3 TGTGCCATCAGTGAGAACAGGGTAGGTACTGAAGCTTTCTTT CAISENRVGTEAFF
- - TRBJ1-2 TRBV14 TGTGCCAGCAGCCAAGATGGAGACTCAAACTATGGCTACACCTTC CASSQDGDSNYGYTF
TRBD1 once TRBJ1-1 TRBV5-1 TGCGCCAGCAGCTTTTCTTCGCCGACAGGGACGGGAAAAAACACTGAAGCTTTCTTT CASSFSSPTGTGKNTEAFF
- - TRBJ1-2 TRBV30 TGTGCCTGGAGTGGCCAAAGCGGGACTAGCTACACCTTC CAWSGQSGTSYTF
TRBD2 once TRBJ2-5 TRBV5-1 TGCGCCAGCAGCGTCCTAGCGGACTTCCAAGAGACCCAGTACTTC CASSVLADFQETQYF
TRBD1 - TRBJ2-5 TRBV7-7 TGTGCCAGCAGCTTGGACAGGTGGGAGACCCAGTACTTC CASSLDRWETQYF
TRBD2 - TRBJ2-1 TRBV7-6 TGTGCCAGCAGCTCCCAAATAGCGGGGGCCACGGATGAGCAGTTCTTC CASSSQIAGATDEQFF
- - TRBJ2-3 TRBV11-2 TGTGCCACCCAATCTCGTATTGGCCCGGATACGCAGTATTTT CATQSRIGPDTQYF
- once TRBJ1-2 TRBV24-1 TGTGCCACCAGTGATTCCACGGGTGGCTACACCTTC CATSDSTGGYTF
- - TRBJ1-1 TRBV27 TGTGCCAGCAGTTTACGGGAGTCAAACACTGAAGCTTTCTTT CASSLRESNTEAFF
TRBD2 - TRBJ2-1 TRBV19 TGTGCCAGTAGGGAGGGACTAGCGGGGGGGTTCAATGAGCAGTTCTTC CASREGLAGGFNEQFF
- - TRBJ2-1 TRBV3-1/TRBV3-2 TGTGCCAGCAGCCAATCGGGTAGCGGCGATGAGCAGTTCTTC CASSQSGSGDEQFF
TRBD1 few TRBJ1-2 TRBV7-6 TGTGCCAGCAGCCGGCTAGTGGGCGGGACAGGGGATGGCTACACCTTC CASSRLVGGTGDGYTF
TRBD2 - TRBJ2-1 TRBV19 TGTGCCAGTAGTATCCCGGGACTAGCGGGGGGGCACTCGGGGGTCCACAATGAGCAGTTCTTC CASSIPGLAGGHSGVHNEQFF
- - TRBJ1-2 TRBV3-1/TRBV3-2 TGTGCCAGCAGCCAAGATGGGCTACCGGGAGAACTCTATGGCTACACCTTC CASSQDGLPGELYGYTF
TRBD1 - TRBJ1-2 TRBV29-1 TGCAGCGTTGGAAGACAGGGCCATGGCTACACCTTC CSVGRQGHGYTF
- - TRBJ1-6 TRBV6-5 TGTGCCAGCAGTTACCGGGGGACTAATTCACCCCTCCACTTT CASSYRGTNSPLHF
- - TRBJ1-1 TRBV18 TGTGCCAGCTCACCTCGCGGGGACGGGGGCACTGAAGCTTTCTTT CASSPRGDGGTEAFF
- - TRBJ2-7 TRBV11-3 TGTGCCAGCAGCGCCGGGTACGAGCAGTACTTC CASSAGYEQYF
- - TRBJ1-2 TRBV15 TGTGCCACCAGCAGAGATAATTTTGGGGGAGGGGATGGCTACACCTTC CATSRDNFGGGDGYTF